This TCR beta chain was retrieved from a study of cytomegalovirus exposure and HLA in healthy donors. About the study: The same platform was used for the 120 validation repertoires and the approximately 670 first-cohort repertoires, a later analysis reported. Overall study findings and caveats: The CMV antigen specificity of a few CMV-associated chains was confirmed through in vitro analysis. The study recorded over 150 TCR beta chains that were cytomegalovirus-associated.

The CDR3 runs 16 residues. After removal of 4 bases from V and 5 bases from J, the junction contained 8 bases not matched to a gene. The germline gives CDR1 LGHNA, CDR2 YNFKEQ. Among the 120 or so subjects of the validation cohort, separate from the approximately 660-subject first cohort, were the donors. The repertoire was sequenced with immunoSEQ multiplex PCR; TCRdb's copy has only in-frame clones and lacks some. The table shows more than 300,000 clones, with roughly 89% occurring only once. Comment on this clone: The antigen is not known.

Sequenced sample: PBMCs. The receptor comes from a woman between 18 and 29 years old in good health and CMV-seronegative. This rearrangement joins TRBV4-2 to TRBJ2-5, with TRBD2 identical over 12 bases. The DNA of the CDR3 is TGTGCCAGCAGCCGACTTCTAGCGGGGGGGCAGGAGACCCAGTACTTC. Translation gives CASSRLLAGGQETQYF.